This T cell receptor (beta chain) was sequenced for a study of blood T cell repertoires in COVID-19. Study at large: Whether acute or convalescent, the COVID-19 samples came from the United States, Italy and Spain. In each case, the material was cDNA or gDNA derived from T cells, B-cell-depleted T cells, or PBMCs.

In the authors' workflow: Using reference gene primer amplification, nucleated cell counts were estimated. Libraries were prepared by immunoSEQ multiplex PCR; TCRdb keeps only in-frame clonotypes and omits some of them. V and J calls and clone size are as listed in that table; D and trimming were resolved from the DNA. The table records 150,000 to 200,000 clones, roughly 85% of them present only once. This clone was recorded a few times. This CDR3 region has 15 residues. Per germline, CDR1 GTSNPN and CDR2 SVGIG (reference sequence). The V end lost 2 bases, the J end lost 4 bases, and 17 bases lay between the germline ends.

The chain is built from TRBV30 and TRBJ1-1; D may be TRBD1 (6 bases). This TCR was sampled from a woman aged 30 to 39 with acute or convalescent COVID-19. Sequenced sample: peripheral blood. The CDR3 loop is CAWSRWGGQGTEAFF. The CDR3 DNA follows: TGTGCCTGGAGTCGGTGGGGGGGCCAGGGCACTGAAGCTTTCTTT.